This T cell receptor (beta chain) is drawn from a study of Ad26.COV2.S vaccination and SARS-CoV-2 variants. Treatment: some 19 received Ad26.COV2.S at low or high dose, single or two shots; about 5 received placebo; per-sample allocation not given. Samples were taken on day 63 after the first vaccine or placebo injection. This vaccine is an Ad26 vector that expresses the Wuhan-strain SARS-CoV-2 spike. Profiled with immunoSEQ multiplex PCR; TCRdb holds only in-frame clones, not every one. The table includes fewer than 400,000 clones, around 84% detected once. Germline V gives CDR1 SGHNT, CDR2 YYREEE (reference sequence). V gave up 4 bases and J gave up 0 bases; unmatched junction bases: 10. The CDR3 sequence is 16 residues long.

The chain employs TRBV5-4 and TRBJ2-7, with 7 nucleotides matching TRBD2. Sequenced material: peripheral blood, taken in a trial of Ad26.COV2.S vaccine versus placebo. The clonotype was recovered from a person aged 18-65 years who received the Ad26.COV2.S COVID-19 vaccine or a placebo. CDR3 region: CASSPGRASSSYEQYF. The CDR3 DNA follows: TGTGCCAGCAGCCCGGGGAGGGCCTCGAGCTCCTACGAGCAGTACTTC.